The source of this T cell receptor (beta chain) is a study of blood T cell repertoires in COVID-19. Study details: Researchers got acute and convalescent COVID-19 samples from the United States, Italy and Spain. From T cells, B-cell-depleted T cells, or PBMCs came the material, which was cDNA or gDNA.

Per the authors' pipeline: Nucleated cell counts were estimated from reference gene primer amplification. The data were produced by immunoSEQ multiplex PCR, yet TCRdb's version contains in-frame clones alone and is incomplete. V and J calls plus clone size are reproduced from that table; the DNA served to infer D and trimming. The sample has 70,000 or so clones; 82% are singletons. The TCR was taken from a human donor in a cohort sampled during active COVID-19. Sequencing used peripheral blood.

Written as DNA, the CDR3 is TGTGCCAGCAGTCTTACAGGGGGCCGGGAAAAACTGTTTTTT. This gives the protein CASSLTGGREKLFF. The chain is built from TRBV6-5 and TRBJ1-4; 9 bases are a match to TRBD1. The V gene end was trimmed by 5 bases and the J gene end by 8 bases; junction bases not matched to a gene: 6. CDR1 is MNHEY and CDR2 is SVGAGI in the germline V gene. The CDR3 is 14 amino acids.